This is a list of T cell receptor beta chains from one sample in a study of cytomegalovirus exposure and HLA in healthy donors. Clones were read by immunoSEQ multiplex PCR, and TCRdb kept only the in-frame ones, dropping some. This repertoire shows around 78,000 clones, approximately 84% found once; its top ten account for about 2.4%. Sequencing was done on a sample of PBMCs. The receptor set was obtained from a woman aged 45-65 years in good health and CMV-seronegative. The CDR3 runs from the conserved cysteine through the conserved F or W. For some rows the clone size is stated as once, few or many, or as a class when expanded; others skip it.

CDR3 protein: CASSFPVDRGPTGELFF
J gene: TRBJ2-2
V gene: TRBV5-4
clone size: NA

CDR3 protein: CASSVGTVEKLFF
J gene: TRBJ1-4
V gene: TRBV9
clone size: NA

CDR3 protein: CASSLPGYREAFF
J gene: TRBJ1-1
V gene: TRBV28
clone size: once

CDR3 protein: CASRSTVPAEAFF
J gene: TRBJ1-1
V gene: TRBV6-5
clone size: NA

CDR3 protein: CASTLAGSLGEQFF
J gene: TRBJ2-1
V gene: TRBV2
clone size: NA

CDR3 protein: CASRTQGSNGKLFF
J gene: TRBJ1-4
V gene: TRBV5-6
clone size: NA

CDR3 protein: CASSPIQGIYTEAFF
J gene: TRBJ1-1
V gene: TRBV27
clone size: NA

CDR3 protein: CASSSLTSDGGGELFF
J gene: TRBJ2-2
V gene: TRBV5-1
clone size: NA

CDR3 protein: CASSQEWGQHSGNTIYF
J gene: TRBJ1-3
V gene: TRBV4-1
clone size: NA

CDR3 protein: CASRVYVLGLAGVSDTQYF
J gene: TRBJ2-3
V gene: TRBV28
clone size: NA

CDR3 protein: CASSEQGNEQYF
J gene: TRBJ2-7
V gene: TRBV2
clone size: NA

CDR3 protein: CASSESTTWTARGTQPQHF
J gene: TRBJ1-5
V gene: TRBV6-1
clone size: NA

CDR3 protein: CASSQEWEKGYF
J gene: TRBJ2-4
V gene: TRBV4-1
clone size: NA

CDR3 protein: CASSAPGQEVSYEQYF
J gene: TRBJ2-7
V gene: TRBV9
clone size: NA

CDR3 protein: CASSGIAALNEQFF
J gene: TRBJ2-1
V gene: TRBV19
clone size: NA

CDR3 protein: CASRTGGAGTEAFF
J gene: TRBJ1-1
V gene: TRBV7-2
clone size: NA

CDR3 protein: CASSQPSLIAGGPHEQFF
J gene: TRBJ2-1
V gene: TRBV7-3
clone size: few